These 12 T cell receptor beta chains came from one sample sequenced in a study of blood T cell repertoires in COVID-19. Here immunoSEQ multiplex PCR was the method, and the copy in TCRdb shows in-frame clones only, minus some. The data hold fewer than 65,000 clones, with around 80% observed a single time. Sequencing used peripheral blood. The receptors were sampled from a man between 65 and 80 years old with acute or convalescent COVID-19.

The chain couples TRBV6-2 or TRBV6-3 to TRBJ1-6, with no clear D. CDR3 length equals 12 residues. Germline V gives CDR1 MNHEY, CDR2 SVGEGT. The V and J ends lost 5 bases and 9 bases respectively, with 8 bases between them. The DNA of the CDR3 is TGTGCCAGCAGTAGGCCGGGTTCACCCCTCCACTTT. This encodes CASSRPGSPLHF.

This clone turned up a few times. The genes are TRBV18 and TRBJ2-5; 9 bases line up with TRBD2. V gave up 0 bases and J gave up 4 bases; unmatched junction bases: 3. Germline assignment: CDR1 KGHSH and CDR2 LQKENI. The CDR3 extends over 15 amino acids. The CDR3 sequence: CASSPPGLAPETQYF. The CDR3 bases are TGTGCCAGCTCACCACCCGGACTAGCGCCAGAGACCCAGTACTTC.

The chain is built from TRBV19 and TRBJ1-5; D gene ambiguous. CDR3 length: 12 amino acids. The germline V and J ends were trimmed by 6 bases and 3 bases, with 6 bases remaining between them. Germline CDR1 reads LNHDA; CDR2 reads SQIVND (reference sequence). The CDR3 sequence is CASSPSNQPQHF. CDR3 sequence (DNA): TGTGCCAGTAGCCCGTCCAATCAGCCCCAGCATTTT.

The chain uses TRBV20-1 and TRBJ2-3, with a tentative D call TRBD2 (6 bases). CDR1 and CDR2 from the germline V gene are DFQATT and SNEGSKA (reference sequence). This CDR3 has 11 residues. V was cut by 2 bases and J by 10 bases, with 10 bases left in between. CDR3 sequence: CSARRETPQYF. The CDR3 DNA reads as TGCAGTGCTAGACGGGAGACCCCGCAGTATTTT.

V usage is TRBV6-5 and J usage is TRBJ1-1, with 7 bases fitting TRBD1. J lost 4 bases, V lost 6 bases, and 8 bases had no gene match. CDR1 MNHEY and CDR2 SVGAGI come from the germline V gene. The CDR3 sequence is 14 residues long. The CDR3 DNA is TGTGCCAGCAGGGAGACAGGGTCGGGCACTGAAGCTTTCTTT. Residues: CASRETGSGTEAFF.

The CDR3 bases are TGTGCCAGTAGTACCCCTAGCACAGATACGCAGTATTTT. Residues: CASSTPSTDTQYF. The rearrangement uses TRBV19 and TRBJ2-3; D remains unclear. The germline V and J ends were trimmed by 4 bases and 0 bases, with 5 bases remaining between them. Germline V lookup: CDR1 LNHDA, CDR2 SQIVND (reference sequence). The CDR3 is 13 residues long.

This clone was observed once. The chain uses TRBV28 and TRBJ2-5; 8 bases align to TRBD1. This CDR3 region has 13 residues. V gave up 3 bases and J gave up 6 bases; unmatched junction bases: 3. CDR1 and CDR2 from the germline V gene are MDHEN and SYDVKM. Here the CDR3 DNA reads TGTGCCAGCAGTTTCGGACAGGGACAGACCCAGTACTTC. Translated: CASSFGQGQTQYF.

This clone was recorded at least ten times. The chain links TRBV19 to TRBJ2-2, with 7 bases identical to TRBD1. The V and J ends lost 3 bases and 4 bases, in that order; junction bases with no gene match: 2. Germline CDR1 is LNHDA and CDR2 is SQIVND (reference sequence). The CDR3 runs 14 residues. CDR3 sequence: CASSMTGSTGELFF. The CDR3 DNA reads as TGTGCCAGTAGTATGACAGGGAGCACCGGGGAGCTGTTTTTT.

This clone has only a few counts. The chain employs TRBV7-2 and TRBJ1-4; the match to TRBD1 covers 10 bases. V gave up 5 bases and J gave up 8 bases; unmatched junction bases: 8. The germline gives CDR1 SGHTA, CDR2 FQGNSA. The CDR3 is made up of 15 amino acids. CDR3 protein: CASSPRQGADEKLFF. The CDR3 DNA sequence: TGTGCCAGCAGCCCGAGACAGGGGGCAGACGAAAAACTGTTTTTT.

The CDR3 nucleotides are TGCGCCAGCAGCGCGGGGAGAGGGAATATGGGCACAGATACGCAGTATTTT. As protein: CASSAGRGNMGTDTQYF. The chain is built from TRBV5-1 and TRBJ2-3, with D maybe TRBD2 (6 bases). This CDR3 is 17 amino acids long. V was trimmed by 4 bases and J by 1 base, leaving 19 bases between them. The germline CDR1 and CDR2 sequences are SGHRS and YFSETQ. The full variable domain, rest sourced from reference TRBV5-1 and TRBJ2-3, is KAGVTQTPRYLIKTRGQQVTLSCSPISGHRSVSWYQQTPGQGLQFLFEYFSETQRNKGNFPGRFSGRQFSNSRSEMNVSTLELGDSALYLCASSAGRGNMGTDTQYFGPGTRLTVL.

The chain recombines TRBV30 with TRBJ2-1; TRBD1 aligns across 8 bases. Germline trimming cut 1 base from V and 1 base from J; bases unmatched to any gene: 3. CDR1 GTSNPN and CDR2 SVGIG come from the germline V gene (reference sequence). The CDR3 has 15 residues. CDR3 region: CAWSGTGGSYNEQFF. The CDR3 DNA reads as TGTGCCTGGAGTGGTACAGGGGGTTCCTACAATGAGCAGTTCTTC.

This clone was observed once. The chain has TRBV30 and TRBJ1-5, with D tentatively TRBD1 (6 bases). The CDR3 is made up of 16 amino acids. The V gene's germline CDR1 is GTSNPN and CDR2 SVGIG (reference sequence). V dropped 0 bases and J dropped 0 bases, with 12 bases sitting between them. The CDR3 loop reads CAWSVGGAYSNQPQHF. Written as DNA, the CDR3 is TGTGCCTGGAGTGTAGGGGGGGCTTATAGCAATCAGCCCCAGCATTTT.